This section outlines one TCR beta chain sequence together with its context. No antigen is known for it. Using a J-beta primer mix together with a sample-barcoded 5' primer, a second PCR was run for roughly 7 to 12 cycles. TCRdb re-called the 5' RACE reads with MiXCR, one entry per CDR3 protein. The sample includes 1.5 million to 2 million distinct CDR3 sequences, 30% to 35% of them seen just once. Investigators took about 9.4 milliliters of peripheral blood from every donor. This specimen comes from a study of blood T cells in healthy people across ages. Broader study findings: The CMV status of each donor remained undetermined, and this could have confounded shifts in expanded clonotypes. A strong correlation between TCR beta diversity and naive T cell percentage was seen.

V gave up 4 bases and J gave up 4 bases, with 17 bases separating them. The germline V gene has CDR1 LGHDT and CDR2 YNNKEL (reference sequence). The CDR3 totals 17 residues. Sequencing was performed on blood. The sequence came from a woman in her 30s in good health. The V gene is TRBV3-1, the J gene TRBJ2-6; tentatively, D is TRBD1 (7 bases). CDR3 nucleotide sequence: TGTGCCAGCAGCCCCTCGACAGGGCGGGAAGGGGCCAACGTCCTGACTTTC. Protein sequence: CASSPSTGREGANVLTF.